This passage covers 6 T cell receptor beta chains from one sample sequenced in a study of T-cell memory formation after mild COVID-19. Each CDR3 protein gets one entry after TCRdb re-called the 5' RACE reads with MiXCR. This table holds a few hundred thousand distinct CDR3 sequences, about a sixth found once. Input material: PBMCs or a T cell subset sorted from them (not recorded which). These receptors all come from a man younger than 35 who had mild COVID-19 (a few samples of this study predate the infection). Cell type and time point are not known.

This clonotype was detected many times. The rearrangement uses TRBV5-1 and TRBJ1-1; no reliable D call. Germline assignment: CDR1 SGHRS and CDR2 YFSETQ. V was cut by 2 bases and J by 1 base, with 6 bases left in between. The CDR3 is made up of 13 amino acids. CDR3 coding DNA: TGCGCCAGCAGCTTTTACGGGAACACTGAAGCTTTCTTT. This encodes CASSFYGNTEAFF.

This clonotype was observed at least ten times. CDR3 nucleotide sequence: TGTGCCAGCAGCTTGGAAAGCTCGGGAGGGCCCCAGCATTTT. This encodes CASSLESSGGPQHF. This chain uses TRBV5-5 with TRBJ1-5; D not certain. The CDR3 covers 14 residues. Deletions cut 0 bases from V and 9 bases from J, with 13 bases between. CDR1 is SGHKS and CDR2 is YYEKEE in the germline V gene (reference sequence).

The chain uses TRBV5-1 and TRBJ1-1; D ambiguous. Trimming left V 0 bases short and J 6 bases short, with 9 bases between. The V gene's germline CDR1 is SGHRS and CDR2 YFSETQ. The CDR3 spans 13 residues. This CDR3 reads CASSLEWFAEAFF. The CDR3 DNA sequence: TGCGCCAGCAGCTTGGAGTGGTTTGCTGAAGCTTTCTTT.

This clonotype was detected a few times. The chain recombines TRBV12-3 or TRBV12-4 with TRBJ2-5, with a possible D match to TRBD1 (5 bases). Trimming left V 5 bases short and J 5 bases short, with 15 bases between. The CDR3 is 14 residues long. The DNA of the CDR3 is TGTGCCAGCAGTATAGGGGCAGGGTCCGAGACCCAGTACTTC. This sequence encodes CASSIGAGSETQYF.

This clonotype was seen at least ten times. The chain is built from TRBV5-1 and TRBJ2-3; a weak D match, TRBD2 (5 bases). Germline loops: CDR1 SGHRS, CDR2 YFSETQ. The CDR3 loop spans 15 amino acids. V was trimmed by 2 bases and J by 1 base, leaving 11 bases between them. The CDR3 here is CASSFQRMGTDTQYF. In DNA form, the CDR3 reads TGCGCCAGCAGCTTCCAGCGGATGGGCACAGATACGCAGTATTTT.

The table lists this clonotype with many counts. One end of the junction does not line up with germline, which may come from a read error. J is TRBJ2-1 and V is TRBV11-2; D not certain. Germline V gene sequence: CDR1 SGHAT, CDR2 FQNNGV. This CDR3 contains 11 residues. The CDR3 spells CASAFYDEQFF. CDR3 DNA sequence: TGTGCCAGCGCTTTCTACGATGAGCAGTTCTTC. The whole variable domain, filled in from reference TRBV11-2 and TRBJ2-1, reads EAGVAQSPRYKIIEKRQSVAFWCNPISGHATLYWYQQILGQGPKLLIQFQNNGVVDDSQLPKDRFSAERLKGVDSTLKIQPAKLEDSAVYLCASAFYDEQFFGPGTRLTVL.